One T cell receptor beta chain is described in this entry. Libraries were prepared by immunoSEQ multiplex PCR; TCRdb keeps only in-frame clonotypes and omits some of them. This table holds roughly 99,000 clones, more than 65% found once. The data were taken from a study of blood T cell repertoires in COVID-19. At the level of the study: Sample material is recorded as cDNA or gDNA derived from T cells, B-cell-depleted T cells, or PBMCs.

The CDR3 is made up of 15 amino acids. Trimming pared 0 bases from V and 14 bases from J, leaving 23 bases between. Germline V lookup: CDR1 SGHKS, CDR2 YYEKEE (reference sequence). The origin of this receptor is a woman over 75 with active or convalescent COVID-19. This chain joins TRBV5-5 and TRBJ1-2; D gene unclear. The sample comprised peripheral blood. The CDR3 spells CASSLGHVTPLVGTF. The CDR3 DNA sequence: TGTGCCAGCAGCTTGGGACATGTGACACCTCTTGTCGGTACCTTC.